Given below is one T cell receptor beta chain in context. Its antigen is not identified. This specimen comes from a study of cytomegalovirus exposure and HLA in healthy donors. General study findings and limits: Per published reports, the classifier diagnosed cytomegalovirus status with high specificity and sensitivity. Some public TCRs appeared in many individuals, while most sequences were rare.

The PCR contained 60 Vbeta and 13 Jbeta primers. Some clones are missing from TCRdb's copy, which holds only in-frame ones; the method was immunoSEQ multiplex PCR. The sample lists about 120,000 clones; over 75% were seen once. The CDR3 is 17 amino acids. The germline V gene encodes CDR1 SGHKS and CDR2 YYEKEE (reference sequence). V was pared by 0 bases and J by 4 bases, with 6 bases of the junction left unmatched. Sequencing input: PBMCs. This TCR was sampled from a middle-aged man in good health and CMV-seronegative. The chain employs TRBV5-5 and TRBJ1-6, with 8 bases aligning to TRBD1. The chain's CDR3 is CASSLVGDRRYNSPLHF. CDR3 coding DNA: TGTGCCAGCAGCTTGGTTGGGGACAGGAGGTATAATTCACCCCTCCACTTT.